Below, 2 T cell receptor beta chains from the same sample are listed, as sequenced in a study of cytomegalovirus exposure and HLA in healthy donors. PCR employed 60 Vbeta and 13 Jbeta primers. Here immunoSEQ multiplex PCR was the method, and the copy in TCRdb shows in-frame clones only, minus some. The sample yields about 99,000 clones, roughly three quarters seen once. The specimen sequenced was PBMCs. The receptors shown here come from a male donor in good health and CMV-seropositive.

A single count supports this clone. The J gene is TRBJ1-3, the V gene TRBV7-6; D is perhaps TRBD1 (5 bases). Per the germline V gene, CDR1 is SGHVS and CDR2 is FNYEAQ. V was shortened by 0 bases and J by 3 bases, with 15 bases between the two germline ends. The CDR3 covers 17 residues. CDR3 nucleotides: TGTGCCAGCAGCTTAGCGGGAGGGGCTGTAGGTGGAAACACCATATATTTT. It yields the protein CASSLAGGAVGGNTIYF.

The rearrangement joins TRBV4-1 to TRBJ2-3; 10 bases line up with TRBD2. The CDR3 consists of 14 residues. CDR1 and CDR2 from the germline V gene are MGHRA and YSYEKL. V dropped 4 bases and J dropped 6; count of bases not matched to a gene: 4. The CDR3: CASSLASGGDTQYF. In DNA, the CDR3 is TGCGCCAGCAGCCTTGCTAGCGGGGGTGATACGCAGTATTTT.